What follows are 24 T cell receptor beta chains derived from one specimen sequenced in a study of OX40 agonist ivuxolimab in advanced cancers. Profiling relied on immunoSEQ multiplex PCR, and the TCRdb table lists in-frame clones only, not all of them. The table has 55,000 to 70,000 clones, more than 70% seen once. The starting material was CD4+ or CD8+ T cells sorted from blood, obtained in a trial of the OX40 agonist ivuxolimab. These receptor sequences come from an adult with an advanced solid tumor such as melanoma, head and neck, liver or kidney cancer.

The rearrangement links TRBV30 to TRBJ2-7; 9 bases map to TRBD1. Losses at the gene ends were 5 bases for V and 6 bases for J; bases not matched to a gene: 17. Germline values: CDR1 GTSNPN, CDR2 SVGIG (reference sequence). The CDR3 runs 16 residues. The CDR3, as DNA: TGTGCCTGGGCAGACCGTTTGGGGACAGGGATATTCGAGCAGTACTTC. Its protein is CAWADRLGTGIFEQYF.

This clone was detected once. In DNA, the CDR3 is TGTGCCAGCAGCCTACGGGACGGGGAAGCTTTCTTT. It translates to CASSLRDGEAFF. J is TRBJ1-1 and V is TRBV4-2; a weak D match, TRBD1 (5 bases). Trimming took off 4 bases at V and 8 bases at J, with 11 bases between the two ends. The germline CDR1 and CDR2 sequences are LGHNA and YNFKEQ. This CDR3 has 12 amino acids.

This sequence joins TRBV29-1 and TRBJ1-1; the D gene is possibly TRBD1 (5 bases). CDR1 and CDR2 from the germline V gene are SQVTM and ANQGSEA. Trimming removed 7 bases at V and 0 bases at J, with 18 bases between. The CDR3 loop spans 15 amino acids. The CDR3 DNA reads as TGCAGCGCTTGCATGGGGTGGGGCATGAACACTGAAGCTTTCTTT. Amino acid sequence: CSACMGWGMNTEAFF.

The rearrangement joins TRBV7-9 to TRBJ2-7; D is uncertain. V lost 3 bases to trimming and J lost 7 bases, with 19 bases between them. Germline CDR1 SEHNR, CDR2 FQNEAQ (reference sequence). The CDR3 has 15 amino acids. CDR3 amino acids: CASSLVARTLGEQYF. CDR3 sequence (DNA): TGTGCCAGCAGCTTGGTCGCGAGGACCCTCGGGGAGCAGTACTTC.

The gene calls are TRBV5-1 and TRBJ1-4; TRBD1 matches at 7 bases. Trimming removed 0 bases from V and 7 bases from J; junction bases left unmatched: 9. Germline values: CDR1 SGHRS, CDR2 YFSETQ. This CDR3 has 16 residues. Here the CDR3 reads CASSLGGAPGGEKLFF. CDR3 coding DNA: TGCGCCAGCAGCTTGGGCGGGGCCCCAGGGGGTGAAAAACTGTTTTTT. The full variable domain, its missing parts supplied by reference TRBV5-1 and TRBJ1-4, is KAGVTQTPRYLIKTRGQQVTLSCSPISGHRSVSWYQQTPGQGLQFLFEYFSETQRNKGNFPGRFSGRQFSNSRSEMNVSTLELGDSALYLCASSLGGAPGGEKLFFGSGTQLSVL.

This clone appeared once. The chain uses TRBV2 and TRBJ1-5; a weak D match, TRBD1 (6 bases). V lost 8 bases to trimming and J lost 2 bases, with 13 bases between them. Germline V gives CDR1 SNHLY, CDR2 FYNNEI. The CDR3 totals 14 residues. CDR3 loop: CASQGSTGNQPQHF. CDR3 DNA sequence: TGTGCCAGCCAGGGGAGTACAGGCAATCAGCCCCAGCATTTT.

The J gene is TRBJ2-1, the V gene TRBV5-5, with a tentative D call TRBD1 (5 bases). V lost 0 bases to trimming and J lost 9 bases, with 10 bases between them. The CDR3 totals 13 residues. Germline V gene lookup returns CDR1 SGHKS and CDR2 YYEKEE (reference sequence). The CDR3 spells CASSLVVRGEQFF. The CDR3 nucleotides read TGTGCCAGCAGCTTGGTGGTAAGGGGTGAGCAGTTCTTC.

CDR3 sequence (DNA): TGTGCCAGCAGCTTAGCCGGGACAGACAGGACCCAGTACTTC. Translation: CASSLAGTDRTQYF. The chain has TRBV7-8 and TRBJ2-5; 7 nucleotides match TRBD1. The V gene end was trimmed by 0 bases and the J gene end by 7 bases; junction bases not matched to a gene: 5. The CDR3 runs 14 residues. In germline, CDR1 is SGHVS, CDR2 FQNEAQ.

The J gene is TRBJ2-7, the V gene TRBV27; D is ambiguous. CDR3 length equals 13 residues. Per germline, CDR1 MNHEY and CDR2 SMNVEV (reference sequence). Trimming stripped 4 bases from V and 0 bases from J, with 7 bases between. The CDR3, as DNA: TGTGCCAGCAGTTATGGTCTCTCCTACGAGCAGTACTTC. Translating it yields CASSYGLSYEQYF.

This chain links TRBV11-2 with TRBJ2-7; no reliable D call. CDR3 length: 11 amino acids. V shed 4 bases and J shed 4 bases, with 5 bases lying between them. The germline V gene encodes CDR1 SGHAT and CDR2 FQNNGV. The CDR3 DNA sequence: TGTGCCAGCAGCTCGTTTTACGAGCAGTACTTC. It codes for CASSSFYEQYF.

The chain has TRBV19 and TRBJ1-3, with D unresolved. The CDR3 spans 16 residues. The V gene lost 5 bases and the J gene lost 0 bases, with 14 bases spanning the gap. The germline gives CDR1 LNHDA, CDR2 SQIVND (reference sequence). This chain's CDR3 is CASSSPSGPSGNTIYF. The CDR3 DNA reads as TGTGCCAGTAGTTCCCCCTCCGGGCCCTCTGGAAACACCATATATTTT.

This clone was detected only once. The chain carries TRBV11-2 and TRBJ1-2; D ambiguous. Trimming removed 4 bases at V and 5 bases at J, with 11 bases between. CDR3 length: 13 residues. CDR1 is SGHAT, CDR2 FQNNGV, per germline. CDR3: CASSSDRLYGYTF. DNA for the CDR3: TGTGCCAGCAGCTCAGACCGGTTATATGGCTACACCTTC.

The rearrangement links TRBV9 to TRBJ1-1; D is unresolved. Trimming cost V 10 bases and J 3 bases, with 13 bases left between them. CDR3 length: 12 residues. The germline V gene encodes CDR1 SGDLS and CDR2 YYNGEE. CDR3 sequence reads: CASRGEDTEAFF. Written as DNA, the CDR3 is TGTGCCTCCCGCGGGGAGGACACTGAAGCTTTCTTT.

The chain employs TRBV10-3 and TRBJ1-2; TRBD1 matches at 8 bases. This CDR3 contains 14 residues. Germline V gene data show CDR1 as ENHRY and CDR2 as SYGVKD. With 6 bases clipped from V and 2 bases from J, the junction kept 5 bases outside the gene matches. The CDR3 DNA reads TGTGCCATCAGCGTGACAGGGGAAAACTATGGCTACACCTTC. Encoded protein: CAISVTGENYGYTF.

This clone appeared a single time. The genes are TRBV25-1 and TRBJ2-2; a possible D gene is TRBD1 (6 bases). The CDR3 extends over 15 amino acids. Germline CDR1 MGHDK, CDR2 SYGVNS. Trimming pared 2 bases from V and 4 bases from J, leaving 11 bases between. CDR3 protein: CASSERQGLTGELFF. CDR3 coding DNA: TGTGCCAGCAGTGAAAGGCAGGGGCTCACCGGGGAGCTGTTTTTT.

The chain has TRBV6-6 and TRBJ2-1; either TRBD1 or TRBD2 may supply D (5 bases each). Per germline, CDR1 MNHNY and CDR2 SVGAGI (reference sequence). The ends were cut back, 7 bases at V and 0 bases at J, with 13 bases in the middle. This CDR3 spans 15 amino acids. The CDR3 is CASMKGTGSYNEQFF. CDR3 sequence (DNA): TGTGCCAGCATGAAGGGGACGGGCTCCTACAATGAGCAGTTCTTC.

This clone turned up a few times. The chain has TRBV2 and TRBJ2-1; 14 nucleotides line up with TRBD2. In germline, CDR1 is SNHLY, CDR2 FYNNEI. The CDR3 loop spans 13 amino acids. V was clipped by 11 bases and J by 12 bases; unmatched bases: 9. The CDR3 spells CAVGTSGGYGQFF. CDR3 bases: TGTGCCGTAGGGACTAGCGGGGGATACGGGCAGTTCTTC.

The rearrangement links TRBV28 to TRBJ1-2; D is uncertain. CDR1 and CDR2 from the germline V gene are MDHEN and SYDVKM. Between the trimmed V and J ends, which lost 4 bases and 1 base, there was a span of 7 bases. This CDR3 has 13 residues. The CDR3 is CASSSHINYGYTF. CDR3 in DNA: TGTGCCAGCAGTTCCCATATTAACTATGGCTACACCTTC.

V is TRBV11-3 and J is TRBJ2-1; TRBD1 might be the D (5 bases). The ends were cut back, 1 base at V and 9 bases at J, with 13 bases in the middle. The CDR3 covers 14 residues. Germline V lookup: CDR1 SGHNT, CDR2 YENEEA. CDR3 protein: CASSLGWQGGEQFF. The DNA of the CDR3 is TGTGCCAGCAGCTTAGGGTGGCAGGGTGGTGAGCAGTTCTTC.

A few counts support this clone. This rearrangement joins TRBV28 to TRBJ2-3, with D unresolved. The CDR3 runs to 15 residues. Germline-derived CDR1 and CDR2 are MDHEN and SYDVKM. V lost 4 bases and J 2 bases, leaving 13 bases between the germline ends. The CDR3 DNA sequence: TGTGCCAGCAGTTCCCCCCCGGCAGTCACAGATACGCAGTATTTT. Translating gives CASSSPPAVTDTQYF.

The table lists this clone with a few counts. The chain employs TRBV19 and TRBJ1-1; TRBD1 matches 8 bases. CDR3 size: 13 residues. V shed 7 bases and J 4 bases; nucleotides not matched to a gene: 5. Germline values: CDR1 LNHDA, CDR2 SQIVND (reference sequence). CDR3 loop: CASKDRVGTEAFF. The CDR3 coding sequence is TGTGCCAGTAAGGACAGGGTGGGCACTGAAGCTTTCTTT.

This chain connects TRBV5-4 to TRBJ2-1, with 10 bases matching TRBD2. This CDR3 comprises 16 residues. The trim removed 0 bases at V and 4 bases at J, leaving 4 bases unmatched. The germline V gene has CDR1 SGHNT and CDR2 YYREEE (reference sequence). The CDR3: CASSLGTSGTYNEQFF. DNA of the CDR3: TGTGCCAGCAGCTTGGGGACTAGCGGAACTTACAATGAGCAGTTCTTC.

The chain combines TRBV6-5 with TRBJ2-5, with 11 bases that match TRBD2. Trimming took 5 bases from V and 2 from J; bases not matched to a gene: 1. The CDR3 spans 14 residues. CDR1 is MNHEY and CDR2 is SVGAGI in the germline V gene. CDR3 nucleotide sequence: TGTGCCAGCAGTATAGCGGGGGGGCAAGAGACCCAGTACTTC. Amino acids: CASSIAGGQETQYF.

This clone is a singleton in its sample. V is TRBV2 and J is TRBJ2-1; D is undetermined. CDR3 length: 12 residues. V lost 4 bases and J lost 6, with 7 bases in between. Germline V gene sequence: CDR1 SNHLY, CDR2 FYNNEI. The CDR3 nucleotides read TGTGCCAGCAGTGGGTTCGCCAATGAGCAGTTCTTC. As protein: CASSGFANEQFF. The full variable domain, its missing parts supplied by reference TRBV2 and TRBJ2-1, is EPEVTQTPSHQVTQMGQEVILRCVPISNHLYFYWYRQILGQKVEFLVSFYNNEISEKSEIFDDQFSVERPDGSNFTLKIRSTKLEDSAMYFCASSGFANEQFFGPGTRLTVL.